This T cell receptor (beta chain) is from a study of siplizumab effects on memory and regulatory T cells. The repertoire was sequenced with immunoSEQ multiplex PCR; TCRdb's copy has only in-frame clones and lacks some. The data hold more than 75,000 clones, with roughly 93% observed a single time. V was clipped by 4 bases and J by 4 bases; unmatched bases: 8. The length of the CDR3 is 16 residues. Germline V CDR1 and CDR2: MGHRA, YSYEKL. This TCR was recovered from a human donor in good health. V is TRBV4-1 and J is TRBJ2-7; 12 bases are shared with TRBD2. The specimen was CD8+ T cells sorted from blood. The CDR3 sequence: CASSPLAGGSRYEQYF. The CDR3 bases are TGCGCCAGCAGCCCACTAGCGGGGGGCTCCCGATACGAGCAGTACTTC.